One sample yielded the 20 T cell receptor beta chains listed below, sequenced in a study of blood T cell repertoires in COVID-19. Assay used: immunoSEQ multiplex PCR; TCRdb lists only in-frame clones, some missing. There are approximately 76,000 clones in the sample; more than 80% occur only once, and 30% to 40% lies in the top ten. Sequenced material: peripheral blood. These receptors came from an elderly woman with active or convalescent COVID-19.

The chain couples TRBV5-8 to TRBJ2-1; D possibly corresponds to TRBD2 (5 bases). The germline V and J ends were trimmed by 0 bases and 2 bases, with 12 bases remaining between them. CDR1 and CDR2 (germline): SGHTS, YDEGEE. The CDR3 length is 16 residues. The DNA of the CDR3 is TGTGCCAGCAGCTTGGGGCGGGTGATTGCCTACAATGAGCAGTTCTTC. Its protein product is CASSLGRVIAYNEQFF.

This chain's CDR3 is CSALRGQETQYF. The CDR3 nucleotides read TGCAGCGCCCTAAGGGGCCAAGAGACCCAGTACTTC. The rearrangement links TRBV29-1 to TRBJ2-5; weak D call: TRBD1 (5 bases). There are 12 residues in the CDR3. V was shortened by 7 bases and J by 1 base, with 10 bases between the two germline ends. Germline V gene sequence: CDR1 SQVTM, CDR2 ANQGSEA.

The chain joins TRBV7-2 to TRBJ1-2; TRBD1 matches at 9 bases. The CDR3 consists of 15 residues. J lost 4 bases, V lost 0 bases, and 3 bases had no gene match. Looked up from germline, CDR1 is SGHTA and CDR2 is FQGNSA. The CDR3: CASSLARDRVYGYTF. The CDR3 nucleotides are TGTGCCAGCAGCTTAGCGCGGGACAGGGTCTATGGCTACACCTTC.

This clone appeared a single time. The J gene is TRBJ1-1, the V gene TRBV6-2 or TRBV6-3; a possible D gene is TRBD1 (5 bases). The germline CDR1 and CDR2 sequences are MNHEY and SVGEGT. V was shortened by 6 bases and J by 7 bases, with 12 bases between the two germline ends. The CDR3 is 12 residues long. This chain's CDR3 is CASSRDYFEAFF. The CDR3 DNA reads TGTGCCAGCAGCCGGGACTATTTTGAAGCTTTCTTT.

The chain has TRBV4-3 and TRBJ2-3; TRBD2 matches at 8 bases. From germline, CDR1 is LGHNA and CDR2 YSLEER. The CDR3 spans 18 residues. J gave up 4 bases and V 1 base, and 13 bases lay outside the gene matches. The CDR3 sequence is CASSQGVGLASVADTQYF. As DNA, the CDR3 is TGCGCCAGCAGCCAAGGCGTCGGACTAGCCAGTGTGGCAGATACGCAGTATTTT.

The chain carries TRBV11-2 and TRBJ2-7; D may be TRBD1 (6 bases). V lost 4 bases to trimming and J lost 2 bases, with 12 bases between them. CDR1 and CDR2 (germline): SGHAT, FQNNGV. The CDR3 is made up of 14 amino acids. The CDR3 region has the DNA TGTGCCAGCAGCTCTACGGGACACCCCTACGAGCAGTACTTC. Protein product: CASSSTGHPYEQYF. The full variable domain, rest sourced from reference TRBV11-2 and TRBJ2-7, is EAGVAQSPRYKIIEKRQSVAFWCNPISGHATLYWYQQILGQGPKLLIQFQNNGVVDDSQLPKDRFSAERLKGVDSTLKIQPAKLEDSAVYLCASSSTGHPYEQYFGPGTRLTVT.

This chain joins TRBV10-3 and TRBJ2-7; D is perhaps TRBD1 (5 bases). This CDR3 spans 12 amino acids. V was clipped by 8 bases and J by 0 bases, with 8 bases between them. Germline V gene data show CDR1 as ENHRY and CDR2 as SYGVKD. In DNA form, the CDR3 reads TGTGCCATCGGACACAACTCCTACGAGCAGTACTTC. Translating gives CAIGHNSYEQYF.

In nucleotides, the CDR3 is TGTGCCAGCAGCTTACTTGGTGAGATACAAGAGACCCAGTACTTC. As protein: CASSLLGEIQETQYF. The chain has TRBV7-9 and TRBJ2-5; D gene unclear. Germline CDR1 reads SEHNR; CDR2 reads FQNEAQ (reference sequence). The CDR3 has 15 amino acids. Trimming took off 2 bases at V and 2 bases at J, with 12 bases between the two ends.

The chain recombines TRBV11-3 with TRBJ1-6; D remains ambiguous. The CDR3 totals 14 residues. With 2 bases removed from V and 3 bases from J, the gap between germline ends came to 5 bases. CDR1 and CDR2 (germline): SGHNT, YENEEA. The CDR3 spells CASSLNSYNSPLHF. The CDR3 nucleotides read TGTGCCAGCAGCTTAAACAGCTATAATTCACCCCTCCACTTT. Using reference TRBV11-3 and TRBJ1-6 for the parts outside the CDR3, the full variable domain is EAGVVQSPRYKIIEKKQPVAFWCNPISGHNTLYWYLQNLGQGPELLIRYENEEAVDDSQLPKDRFSAERLKGVDSTLKIQPAELGDSAVYLCASSLNSYNSPLHFGNGTRLTVT.

The rearrangement joins TRBV7-8 to TRBJ2-7; possibly TRBD2 for D (5 bases). Germline-derived CDR1 and CDR2 are SGHVS and FQNEAQ. V was trimmed by 5 bases and J by 0 bases, leaving 11 bases between them. The CDR3 totals 14 residues. The chain's CDR3 is CASSPLGSSYEQYF. In DNA form, the CDR3 reads TGTGCCAGCAGCCCCCTTGGGAGCTCCTACGAGCAGTACTTC. Combining the CDR3 with reference TRBV7-8 and TRBJ2-7 gives the whole variable domain GAGVSQSPRYKVAKRGQDVALRCDPISGHVSLFWYQQALGQGPEFLTYFQNEAQLDKSGLPSDRFFAERPEGSVSTLKIQRTQQEDSAVYLCASSPLGSSYEQYFGPGTRLTVT.

The chain joins TRBV5-1 to TRBJ2-1; D is possibly TRBD2 (6 bases). Between the trimmed V and J ends, which lost 0 bases and 6 bases, there was a span of 16 bases. The CDR3 is 16 amino acids. Per the germline V gene, CDR1 is SGHRS and CDR2 is YFSETQ. The CDR3 nucleotides read TGCGCCAGCAGCTTGGGACTAGGGCTCTCCGTCAATGAGCAGTTCTTC. Translation: CASSLGLGLSVNEQFF.

This chain uses TRBV12-5 with TRBJ2-1, with TRBD2 as a possible D gene (6 bases). CDR1 LGHNT and CDR2 FRNRAP come from the germline V gene. The V gene lost 0 bases and the J gene lost 2 bases, with 20 bases spanning the gap. The CDR3 runs to 19 residues. The CDR3 loop is CASGLVGLAWPRPYNEQFF. The CDR3 DNA reads TGTGCTAGTGGTTTGGTGGGGCTAGCGTGGCCTAGACCCTACAATGAGCAGTTCTTC.

The chain carries TRBV4-1 and TRBJ2-1; 7 bases map to TRBD2. Losses at the gene ends were 2 bases for V and 5 bases for J; bases not matched to a gene: 12. CDR3 size: 17 residues. Germline CDR1 reads MGHRA; CDR2 reads YSYEKL. The CDR3 DNA reads as TGCGCCAGCAGCCAAACCAGCTCTAGCGGAGCTAACAATGAGCAGTTCTTC. It translates to CASSQTSSSGANNEQFF.

In DNA, the CDR3 is TGTGCCAGCAGCCGCCCTAGGTTAGGGAACACTGAAGCTTTCTTT. Amino acid sequence: CASSRPRLGNTEAFF. The rearrangement links TRBV7-9 to TRBJ1-1, with D unclear. CDR3 length: 15 amino acids. Germline CDR1 SEHNR, CDR2 FQNEAQ (reference sequence). With 5 bases removed from V and 1 base from J, the gap between germline ends came to 14 bases.

This rearrangement joins TRBV5-8 to TRBJ1-6, with TRBD1 as a possible D gene (6 bases). The CDR3 length is 15 residues. Looked up from germline, CDR1 is SGHTS and CDR2 is YDEGEE. Trimming shortened V by 3 bases and J by 8 bases, and 15 bases separated the two germline ends. The CDR3 sequence is CASSSSGEADSPLHF. DNA for the CDR3: TGTGCCAGCAGCTCTTCAGGGGAAGCGGATTCACCCCTCCACTTT.

The chain is built from TRBV10-1 and TRBJ2-4, with TRBD2 identical over 13 bases. V lost 4 bases to trimming and J lost 0 bases; unmatched junction nucleotides: 9. The germline CDR1 and CDR2 sequences are WNHNN and SYGVQD (reference sequence). This CDR3 has 19 amino acids. CDR3 sequence: CASSVQTSGGLLAKNIQYF. The DNA of the CDR3 is TGCGCCAGCAGTGTCCAGACTAGCGGGGGGTTACTAGCCAAAAACATTCAGTACTTC.

The chain joins TRBV10-3 to TRBJ2-2; TRBD1 might be the D (5 bases). V was cut by 5 bases and J by 3 bases, with 16 bases left in between. The CDR3 spans 16 residues. CDR1 ENHRY and CDR2 SYGVKD come from the germline V gene. The CDR3 sequence is CAISRSMGPDTGELFF. The CDR3 DNA sequence: TGTGCCATCAGTAGGTCTATGGGGCCCGACACCGGGGAGCTGTTTTTT.

V is TRBV7-8 and J is TRBJ2-3; perhaps TRBD2 as D (6 bases). V lost 5 bases and J lost 9, with 15 bases in between. This CDR3 is built from 13 residues. Germline loops: CDR1 SGHVS, CDR2 FQNEAQ. The CDR3 loop reads CASSQTRAGTQYF. The CDR3 nucleotides are TGTGCCAGCAGCCAGACCCGGGCGGGAACGCAGTATTTT. Full variable domain (remainder filled in from reference TRBV7-8 and TRBJ2-3): GAGVSQSPRYKVAKRGQDVALRCDPISGHVSLFWYQQALGQGPEFLTYFQNEAQLDKSGLPSDRFFAERPEGSVSTLKIQRTQQEDSAVYLCASSQTRAGTQYFGPGTRLTVL.

V usage is TRBV5-4 and J usage is TRBJ2-6, with TRBD1 as a possible D gene (6 bases). Germline CDR1 reads SGHNT; CDR2 reads YYREEE (reference sequence). This CDR3 is 15 amino acids long. Trimming stripped 0 bases from V and 4 bases from J, with 8 bases between. This chain's CDR3 is CASSLGGPGANVLTF. The CDR3 DNA follows: TGTGCCAGCAGCTTGGGGGGGCCCGGGGCCAACGTCCTGACTTTC. The full variable domain, its missing parts supplied by reference TRBV5-4 and TRBJ2-6, is ETGVTQSPTHLIKTRGQQVTLRCSSQSGHNTVSWYQQALGQGPQFIFQYYREEENGRGNFPPRFSGLQFPNYSSELNVNALELDDSALYLCASSLGGPGANVLTFGAGSRLTVL.

This clone was observed once. The chain recombines TRBV6-5 with TRBJ2-5, with TRBD1 identical over 7 bases. J gave up 5 bases and V 7 bases, and 7 bases lay outside the gene matches. The CDR3 extends over 13 amino acids. Germline CDR1 is MNHEY and CDR2 is SVGAGI. The CDR3 DNA reads TGTGCCAGCACCCGACAGGGTGGGGAGACCCAGTACTTC. This encodes CASTRQGGETQYF.